This T cell receptor beta chain was identified during a study of T cell responses to AZD1222 COVID-19 vaccine. Only in-frame clones appear in the TCRdb table, and some are missing; sequencing was by immunoSEQ multiplex PCR. The table includes more than 150,000 clones, 80% to 95% detected once. CDR3 size: 17 residues. The germline V and J ends were trimmed by 2 bases and 0 bases, with 11 bases remaining between them. Germline V lookup: CDR1 MNHNS, CDR2 SASEGT. The origin of this receptor is an adult who received the AZD1222 COVID-19 vaccine. The rearrangement links TRBV6-1 to TRBJ2-6; D unresolved. Sequences were derived from peripheral blood, sampled 28 days after the second AZD1222 dose. In DNA, the CDR3 is TGTGCCAGCAGTGAATATGGCACCTCCTCTGGGGCCAACGTCCTGACTTTC. This gives the protein CASSEYGTSSGANVLTF.